This T cell receptor beta chain stems from a study of blood T cell repertoires in COVID-19. Per the authors' pipeline: The authors estimated nucleated cell counts from reference gene primer amplification. Sequencing was performed with immunoSEQ multiplex PCR; in TCRdb, only in-frame clones are kept and a portion is missing. That table furnishes V, J and clone size, whereas the DNA furnished D and trimming. The table includes roughly 300,000 clones, around 85% detected once. The V end lost 4 bases, the J end lost 8 bases, and 14 bases lay between the germline ends. Germline lookup yields CDR1 SGHAT and CDR2 FQNNGV. The CDR3 is 14 residues long. One Seattle source followed patients from active infection through their disease course.

J is TRBJ1-4 and V is TRBV11-2; possibly TRBD1 for D (6 bases). The sequence was collected from a woman between 25 and 40 years old with COVID-19, enrolled during active disease. Sequencing was performed on peripheral blood. CDR3 amino acids: CASSSRDIREKLFF. The DNA for the CDR3 is TGTGCCAGCAGCTCCAGGGACATCCGGGAAAAACTGTTTTTT.